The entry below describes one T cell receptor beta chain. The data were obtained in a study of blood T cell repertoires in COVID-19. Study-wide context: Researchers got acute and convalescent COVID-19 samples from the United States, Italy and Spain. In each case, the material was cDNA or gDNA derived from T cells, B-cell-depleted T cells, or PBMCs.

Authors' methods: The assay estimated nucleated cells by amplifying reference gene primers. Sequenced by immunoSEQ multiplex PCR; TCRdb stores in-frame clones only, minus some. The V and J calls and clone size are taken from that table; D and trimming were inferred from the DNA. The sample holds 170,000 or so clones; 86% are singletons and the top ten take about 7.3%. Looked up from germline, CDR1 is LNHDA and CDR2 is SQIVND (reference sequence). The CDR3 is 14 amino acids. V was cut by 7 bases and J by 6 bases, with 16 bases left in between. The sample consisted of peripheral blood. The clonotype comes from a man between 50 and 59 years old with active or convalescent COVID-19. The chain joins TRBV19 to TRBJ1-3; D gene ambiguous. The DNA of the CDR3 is TGTGCCAGTAAAGATAGTAGAGGGAAAAACACCATATATTTT. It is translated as CASKDSRGKNTIYF.